A single sample gave rise to the 9 T cell receptor beta chains below, sequenced in a study of CD8 T cells in ankylosing spondylitis (dated by TCRdb to the late 2010s). Library preparation was by 5' RACE. Data came from an Illumina HiSeq 2500. In TCRdb, the public reads were trimmed at Q25 with fastp and aligned with MiXCR, with productive beta chains retained. Here each entry gathers all rows of one CDR3 protein and keeps the most common genes and DNA. Present in this sample are 300,000 to 400,000 distinct CDR3 sequences, 11% of which were seen just once. The ten largest clones capture around 8.4% of the sample. The sequencing input was blood, either unsorted or a sorted T cell fraction (not recorded which). Receptors were obtained from a female donor with ankylosing spondylitis or in good health (not recorded which).

This clonotype was observed at least ten times. The chain has TRBV12-3 or TRBV12-4 and TRBJ2-7; 12 bases align to TRBD2. The CDR3 length is 16 residues. Germline trimming cut 7 bases from V and 7 bases from J; bases unmatched to any gene: 14. The CDR3 nucleotides are TGTGCCAGCACCCTACGCGGACTAGCGGGACCCTCGGAGCAGTACTTC. It specifies CASTLRGLAGPSEQYF.

This clonotype showed up just a few times. The chain links TRBV20-1 to TRBJ1-5, with D possibly being TRBD1 (5 bases). The CDR3 is 14 residues long. Trimming left V 1 base short and J 3 bases short, with 10 bases between. Germline V gives CDR1 DFQATT, CDR2 SNEGSKA (reference sequence). The CDR3 here is CSARGWGNNQPQHF. The CDR3 DNA reads as TGCAGTGCTAGAGGGTGGGGGAACAATCAGCCCCAGCATTTT.

This clonotype was observed at least ten times. The chain combines TRBV5-1 with TRBJ2-7, with 10 bases matching TRBD1. Germline loops: CDR1 SGHRS, CDR2 YFSETQ. The CDR3 loop spans 14 amino acids. The ends lost 4 bases at V and 3 bases at J; junction bases unmatched: 4. DNA for the CDR3: TGCGCCAGCAGCACTGGGGACAGGGGCTACGAGCAGTACTTC. Translation gives CASSTGDRGYEQYF.

This clonotype has at least ten counts. This chain joins TRBV5-1 and TRBJ2-2; TRBD2 is a possible D gene (6 bases). The V end was cut by 9 bases, the J end by 6 bases, with 21 bases between. Germline values: CDR1 SGHRS, CDR2 YFSETQ. The CDR3 is 15 residues long. CDR3 sequence reads: CATQTRGSEPGELFF. In nucleotides, the CDR3 is TGCGCCACTCAAACGCGGGGAAGTGAACCCGGGGAGCTGTTTTTT.

This clonotype has a count of ten or more. The J gene is TRBJ2-1, the V gene TRBV5-6, with TRBD2 as a possible D gene (6 bases). CDR3 length: 12 residues. The ends were cut back, 10 bases at V and 9 bases at J, with 17 bases in the middle. The germline V gene has CDR1 SGHDT and CDR2 YYEEEE. Written as DNA, the CDR3 is TGTGCCGCAAATAGGGTGGGGGGTGAGCAGTTCTTC. Residues: CAANRVGGEQFF. The full variable domain, its missing parts supplied by reference TRBV5-6 and TRBJ2-1, is DAGVTQSPTHLIKTRGQQVTLRCSPKSGHDTVSWYQQALGQGPQFIFQYYEEEERQRGNFPDRFSGHQFPNYSSELNVNALLLGDSALYLCAANRVGGEQFFGPGTRLTVL.

This clonotype was observed many times. The rearrangement joins TRBV9 to TRBJ1-1; possibly TRBD1 for D (5 bases). Between the trimmed V and J ends, which lost 3 bases and 1 base, there was a span of 10 bases. Germline values: CDR1 SGDLS, CDR2 YYNGEE. CDR3 size: 14 residues. The CDR3: CASSAGVGNTEAFF. The DNA for the CDR3 is TGTGCCAGCAGCGCGGGGGTCGGGAACACTGAAGCTTTCTTT.

This clonotype was counted a few times. J is TRBJ2-2 and V is TRBV9, with 11 bases aligning to TRBD2. The CDR3 covers 16 residues. CDR1 is SGDLS and CDR2 is YYNGEE in the germline V gene. The ends lost 1 base at V and 5 bases at J; junction bases unmatched: 4. This CDR3 reads CASSVTSGSNTGELFF. The CDR3 DNA is TGTGCCAGCAGCGTAACTAGCGGGAGTAATACCGGGGAGCTGTTTTTT.

Many counts were recorded for this clonotype. The rearrangement uses TRBV7-2 and TRBJ2-1, with TRBD1 as a possible D gene (5 bases). V was trimmed by 7 bases and J by 10 bases, leaving 20 bases between them. The CDR3 runs to 14 residues. Germline loops: CDR1 SGHTA, CDR2 FQGNSA. CDR3 amino acids: CASTLGVSTTEQFF. CDR3 sequence (DNA): TGTGCCAGCACCCTAGGGGTTTCAACGACGGAGCAGTTCTTC. The variable domain in full, with the rest retrieved from reference TRBV7-2 and TRBJ2-1, is GAGVSQSPSNKVTEKGKDVELRCDPISGHTALYWYRQSLGQGLEFLIYFQGNSAPDKSGLPSDRFSAERTGGSVSTLTIQRTQQEDSAVYLCASTLGVSTTEQFFGPGTRLTVL.

The chain employs TRBV6-2 or TRBV6-3 and TRBJ2-3, with unresolved D. This CDR3 is 15 amino acids long. The germline V and J ends were trimmed by 8 bases and 0 bases, with 15 bases remaining between them. CDR1 MNHEY and CDR2 SVGEGT come from the germline V gene. In DNA form, the CDR3 reads TGTGCCAGCGCCCGAACCTGGGTGAGCACAGATACGCAGTATTTT. This sequence encodes CASARTWVSTDTQYF.